Listed below are T cell receptor beta chains from one sample, sequenced in a study of CD8 T cells in ankylosing spondylitis. TCRdb called the 5' RACE reads again in MiXCR, with one record for every CDR3 protein. The table has around 540,000 distinct CDR3 sequences, roughly 13% seen once; the top ten hold under 7.5%. The sample was blood, either unsorted or a sorted T cell fraction (not recorded which). Receptors were obtained from a male donor with ankylosing spondylitis. CDR3s include the opening cysteine and the closing phenylalanine or tryptophan. Each record gives: V gene, J gene, clone size, D gene, CDR3 protein, CDR3 DNA. A D gene is named only where the DNA matches it firmly. Only part of the rows carry a size: once, few, many, or a class if the clone is expanded.

>TRBV10-3|TRBJ2-1|few|TRBD2
CAITGGRASYNEQFF
TGTGCCATCACGGGCGGGAGGGCCTCCTACAATGAGCAGTTCTTC
>TRBV24-1|TRBJ1-5|many|.
CATSDRRDSNQPQHF
TGTGCCACCAGTGACCGAAGAGATAGCAATCAGCCCCAGCATTTT
>TRBV12-3/TRBV12-4|TRBJ2-5|many|.
CASSPTGGGKETQYF
TGTGCCAGCAGTCCCACAGGGGGGGGCAAAGAGACCCAGTACTTC
>TRBV5-1|TRBJ2-5|many|TRBD2
CASSPAGGIETQYF
TGCGCCAGCAGCCCAGCCGGGGGGATCGAGACCCAGTACTTC
>TRBV10-3|TRBJ2-4|.|.
CASRRCLQGQIRAAKNIQYF
TGTGCCAGCAGGCGATGCCTACAGGGACAAATAAGGGCGGCCAAAAACATTCAGTACTTC
>TRBV14|TRBJ2-5|few|.
CASSQDRYRETQYF
TGTGCCAGCAGCCAAGATCGGTATCGAGAGACCCAGTACTTC
>TRBV20-1|TRBJ2-5|.|.
CSARDFTGETQYF
TGCAGTGCTAGAGATTTTACAGGAGAGACCCAGTACTTC
>TRBV30|TRBJ2-1|.|TRBD1
CAWTPGGARSNEQFF
TGTGCCTGGACCCCAGGGGGCGCGAGGTCTAATGAGCAGTTCTTC
>TRBV18|TRBJ1-5|few|.
CASSPTQGNQPQHF
TGTGCCAGCTCACCAACACAGGGCAATCAGCCCCAGCATTTT
>TRBV4-1|TRBJ2-3|many|TRBD1
CASSQRGQGASVTDTQYF
TGCGCCAGCAGCCAAAGGGGACAGGGGGCGTCCGTCACAGATACGCAGTATTTT
>TRBV2|TRBJ1-2|.|.
CASSLRDLGYGYTF
TGTGCCAGCAGCCTCAGGGATTTAGGATATGGCTACACCTTC
>TRBV5-1|TRBJ1-3|many|.
CASSLGTDDGTIYF
TGCGCCAGCAGCTTGGGGACAGATGACGGGACCATATATTTT
>TRBV10-3|TRBJ2-5|.|.
CAISGGPAAEGAQYF
TGTGCCATCAGTGGGGGCCCGGCCGCTGAAGGGGCCCAGTACTTC
>TRBV3-1|TRBJ2-3|.|.
CASSQDGRFTDTQYF
TGTGCCAGCAGCCAAGATGGACGGTTCACAGATACGCAGTATTTT
>TRBV5-1|TRBJ2-2|.|.
CASSADLTGELFF
TGCGCCAGCAGCGCCGACCTGACCGGGGAGCTGTTTTTT
>TRBV12-3/TRBV12-4|TRBJ2-7|many|TRBD1
CASSKDRNFYEQYF
TGTGCCAGCAGCAAGGACAGGAACTTCTACGAGCAGTACTTC
>TRBV10-3|TRBJ1-5|.|TRBD1
CAISESGTGGASGNQPQHF
TGTGCCATCAGTGAGTCGGGGACAGGGGGCGCTTCGGGCAATCAGCCCCAGCATTTT
>TRBV24-1|TRBJ2-1|.|TRBD1
CATSYRGWNEQFF
TGTGCCACCAGTTACAGGGGGTGGAATGAGCAGTTCTTC
>TRBV20-1|TRBJ2-3|few|TRBD2
CSARRGQSLAGGSDTQYF
TGCAGTGCTAGGAGGGGCCAGTCGCTAGCGGGAGGTTCAGATACGCAGTATTTT
>TRBV6-1|TRBJ2-1|.|.
CASKTAGLHEQFF
TGTGCCAGCAAGACAGCCGGGCTCCATGAGCAGTTCTTC
>TRBV28|TRBJ2-5|.|TRBD1
CASSSILQGLQETQYF
TGTGCCAGCAGTTCTATTTTACAGGGGCTCCAAGAGACCCAGTACTTC
>TRBV10-3|TRBJ2-1|few|TRBD2
CAIRGTSGSSYNEQFF
TGTGCCATCAGGGGGACTAGCGGGAGCTCCTACAATGAGCAGTTCTTC
>TRBV7-2|TRBJ2-3|many|TRBD2
CASSFSGRSDTQYF
TGTGCCAGCAGCTTCAGCGGGAGGTCAGATACGCAGTATTTT
>TRBV7-2|TRBJ1-6|.|.
CASSLGQINSPLHF
TGTGCCAGCAGCTTAGGGCAGATCAATTCACCCCTCCACTTT
>TRBV20-1|TRBJ1-1|many|.
CSARTRSNTEAFF
TGCAGTGCTAGGACCAGGTCGAACACTGAAGCTTTCTTT
>TRBV12-3/TRBV12-4|TRBJ1-5|.|.
CASSYRANQPQHF
TGTGCCAGCAGTTACAGGGCAAATCAGCCCCAGCATTTT
>TRBV5-5|TRBJ1-1|.|.
CASSLRQWDTEAFF
TGTGCCAGCAGCTTGAGACAATGGGACACTGAAGCTTTCTTT
>TRBV7-2|TRBJ1-2|few|TRBD1
CASSLAGQAGYGYTF
TGTGCCAGCAGCTTAGCGGGACAGGCAGGGTATGGCTACACCTTC
>TRBV5-1|TRBJ2-3|many|TRBD1
CASRRTTGGKDTQYF
TGCGCCAGCAGGCGAACGACAGGGGGCAAAGATACGCAGTATTTT
>TRBV4-2|TRBJ1-3|.|.
CASSLLQASSGNTIYF
TGTGCCAGCAGCCTCCTACAGGCGAGCTCTGGAAACACCATATATTTT
>TRBV7-8|TRBJ2-2|.|.
CASSPLGRGELFF
TGTGCCAGCAGCCCTCTGGGGCGCGGGGAGCTGTTTTTT
>TRBV12-3/TRBV12-4|TRBJ1-4|.|.
CASSLGQAGLFF
TGTGCCAGCAGTTTAGGACAGGCCGGACTGTTTTTT
>TRBV5-1|TRBJ1-2|.|.
CASSSDGGYNYGYTF
TGCGCCAGCAGCTCAGACGGAGGCTATAACTATGGCTACACCTTC
>TRBV6-1|TRBJ1-5|.|.
CASSGHTLRPQHF
TGTGCCAGCAGCGGACATACCCTGAGGCCCCAGCATTTT
>TRBV11-2|TRBJ2-2|few|TRBD2
CASSGLAAATGELFF
TGTGCCAGCAGCGGACTAGCGGCAGCCACCGGGGAGCTGTTTTTT